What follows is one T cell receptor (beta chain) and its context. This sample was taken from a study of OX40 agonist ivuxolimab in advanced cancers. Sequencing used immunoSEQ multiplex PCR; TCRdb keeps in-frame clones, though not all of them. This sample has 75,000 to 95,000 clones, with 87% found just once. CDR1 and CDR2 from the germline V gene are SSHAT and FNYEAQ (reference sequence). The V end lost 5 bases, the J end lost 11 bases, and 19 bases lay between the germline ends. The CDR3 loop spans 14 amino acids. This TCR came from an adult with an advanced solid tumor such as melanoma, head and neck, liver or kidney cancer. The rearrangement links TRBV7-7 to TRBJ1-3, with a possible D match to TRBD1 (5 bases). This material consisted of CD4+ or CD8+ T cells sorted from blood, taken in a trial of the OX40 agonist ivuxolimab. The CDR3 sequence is CASSQDNLGNPIYF. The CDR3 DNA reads TGTGCCAGCAGCCAGGACAATCTCGGCAACCCCATATATTTT.